This T cell receptor (beta chain) was sequenced for a study of T cells in women clearing cervical HPV infection. Using immunoSEQ multiplex PCR, the repertoire was profiled, and TCRdb retains in-frame clones only, with some absent. Listed are roughly 42,000 clones; 1.2% falls within the top ten. On this clone itself: The antigen is unknown. With the read ending 3 residues before the CDR3 end, the germline J gene is used to fill in that end.

Per germline, CDR1 SNHLY and CDR2 FYNNEI. Losses at the gene ends were 6 bases for V and 3 bases for J; bases not matched to a gene: 2. The CDR3 has 12 amino acids. General study results and limits: Controls had more TRBV6-7 (approximately 0.16%) than cases (roughly 0.11%). CIN3+ cases had significantly higher TCR richness than controls; evenness did not differ.

Sequencing was carried out using blood buffy coat. The receptor was derived from a woman between 18 and 69 years old with a cervical HPV16 infection that either progressed to CIN3+ or cleared (not recorded which). The V and J genes are TRBV2 and TRBJ2-7; 7 positions agree with TRBD2. Incomplete CDR3 DNA: TGTGCCAGCAGCTGGGACTACTACGAG. Its protein is CASSWDYYE. The complete CDR3 protein is CASSWDYYEQYF. Filled out from reference TRBV2 and TRBJ2-7, the complete variable domain reads EPEVTQTPSHQVTQMGQEVILRCVPISNHLYFYWYRQILGQKVEFLVSFYNNEISEKSEIFDDQFSVERPDGSNFTLKIRSTKLEDSAMYFCASSWDYYEQYFGPGTRLTVT.